This T cell receptor beta chain was sequenced in a study of shared clonotypes between healthy human individuals. Clones were sequenced by immunoSEQ multiplex PCR, and TCRdb holds only the in-frame ones, with some missing. The sample includes roughly 1 million clones, about 75% of them seen just once. Germline lookup yields CDR1 SGHRS and CDR2 YFSETQ. The CDR3 is 16 residues long. Trimming removed 4 bases at V and 5 bases at J, with 19 bases between. The rearrangement joins TRBV5-1 to TRBJ2-1, with D perhaps matching TRBD1 (6 bases). The sequence was collected from a young man in good health. The sample comprised memory CD4+ T cells sorted from blood. Indicated subset: CD45RA-negative fraction. As DNA, the CDR3 is TGCGCCAGCAGCCCCGGCCTTTCTCAGGGGAACAATGAGCAGTTCTTC. The encoded protein is CASSPGLSQGNNEQFF.